This T cell receptor (beta chain) was sequenced in a study of CD8+CD57+ T cells in acquired aplastic anemia. As for the study in general: DNA recovered from sorted CD4+ and CD8+ cells had a mean of roughly 3 ug.

Trimming cost V 1 base and J 6 bases, with 9 bases left between them. The CDR3 loop spans 13 amino acids. The germline V gene encodes CDR1 SGHTA and CDR2 FQGTGA. General study findings and limits: Significant differences in CD8+ Simpson's diversity were not observed between patients and controls.

Individuals selected for sequencing had exhibited CD8+CD57+ cell expansion on flow cytometry. The diagnosis in all patients was severe acquired aplastic anemia. For CDR3 and TCR beta VDJ profiling, genomic DNA was the template used. A single record per CDR3 protein comes from TCRdb applying MiXCR to the reads. Of about 190,000 distinct CDR3 sequences detected, approximately 48% appear once; the ten largest clones hold about 8.8%. Many counts were recorded for this clonotype. The antigen remains unidentified. Material: sorted CD4+, CD8+, or CD8+CD57+ T cells (not recorded which) from PBMCs. The TCR originated in a human donor with aplastic anemia. The chain has TRBV7-3 and TRBJ2-5; maybe TRBD1 (6 bases). CDR3 loop: CASSLIWGQTQYF. The CDR3 DNA reads TGTGCCAGCAGCTTAATCTGGGGGCAGACCCAGTACTTC. Full variable domain (remainder filled in from reference TRBV7-3 and TRBJ2-5): GAGVSQTPSNKVTEKGKYVELRCDPISGHTALYWYRQSLGQGPEFLIYFQGTGAADDSGLPNDRFFAVRPEGSVSTLKIQRTERGDSAVYLCASSLIWGQTQYFGPGTRLLVL.